This TCR beta chain was captured in a study of identical twins. This clonotype was found a few times. Its matching antigen is unknown. cDNA carried unique molecular identifiers, and a universal primer site was added by template switching. Each CDR3 protein is one row after TCRdb ran MiXCR on the 5' RACE reads. The data contain fewer than 650,000 distinct CDR3 sequences, 9% to 10% of them singletons. Broader study findings: Out-of-frame sharing of TCR alpha in monozygotic twins was underestimated by models. Memory repertoires lacked the insertion deficit that abundant cord blood beta clonotypes showed.

The length of the CDR3 is 14 residues. Germline trimming cut 3 bases from V and 8 bases from J; bases unmatched to any gene: 6. In germline, CDR1 is DFQATT, CDR2 SNEGSKA (reference sequence). These data also formed part of another study, on yellow fever vaccine responses in identical twins.

The sequenced material came from PBMCs. The sequence came from a woman between 18 and 29 years old in good health. V usage is TRBV20-1 and J usage is TRBJ2-2; 10 nucleotides line up with TRBD2. CDR3 loop: CSASSSGGAGELFF. The CDR3 DNA sequence: TGCAGTGCTAGTAGCAGCGGGGGGGCGGGGGAGCTGTTTTTT.